The 13 T cell receptor beta chains below come from one sample, sequenced in a study of T cells after yellow fever vaccination. TCRdb redid the calling of the 5' RACE reads with MiXCR, one entry per CDR3 protein. Of a few hundred thousand distinct CDR3 sequences listed, roughly 13% are singletons. The sample was CD4+ T cells sorted from PBMCs, taken 45 days after the yellow fever booster vaccination. All receptors derive from a man under 40 who received the YFV17D yellow fever vaccine.

This clonotype turned up a few times. The chain uses TRBV20-1 and TRBJ2-7; tentative D call: TRBD2 (7 bases). CDR3 length: 16 amino acids. Germline CDR1 DFQATT, CDR2 SNEGSKA (reference sequence). V was clipped by 2 bases and J by 2 bases, with 19 bases between them. Here the CDR3 DNA reads TGCAGTGCTAGAAAAAGGGGGGCTAGCGGTCCCTACGAGCAGTACTTC. Amino acids: CSARKRGASGPYEQYF.

This clonotype has only a few counts. V is TRBV5-1 and J is TRBJ1-1; D possibly corresponds to TRBD1 (5 bases). The CDR3 is 15 residues long. Germline V gene data show CDR1 as SGHRS and CDR2 as YFSETQ. V dropped 0 bases and J dropped 0 bases, with 9 bases sitting between them. The CDR3 sequence is CASSLAGALNTEAFF. CDR3 nucleotides: TGCGCCAGCAGCTTGGCCGGGGCCCTGAACACTGAAGCTTTCTTT.

The chain combines TRBV6-2 or TRBV6-3 with TRBJ2-2; no firm D call. CDR1 is MNHEY and CDR2 is SVGEGT in the germline V gene. The CDR3 is made up of 14 amino acids. Trimming removed 7 bases from V and 7 bases from J, with 16 bases in between. The CDR3 nucleotides are TGTGCCAGCACCCGGACGGGTCTGATCGGGGAGCTGTTTTTT. This gives the protein CASTRTGLIGELFF.

V usage is TRBV28 and J usage is TRBJ2-2; 7 bases agree with TRBD2. The germline gives CDR1 MDHEN, CDR2 SYDVKM. J was trimmed by 1 base and V by 6 bases; bases with no gene match: 2. The CDR3 contains 14 residues. The CDR3 region has the DNA TGTGCCAGCAGAAGCGGGATGAACACCGGGGAGCTGTTTTTT. As protein: CASRSGMNTGELFF.

CDR3 loop: CAWSGGGRGYEQYF. The CDR3 DNA follows: TGTGCCTGGAGTGGTGGCGGGAGAGGGTACGAGCAGTACTTC. The rearrangement links TRBV30 to TRBJ2-7; TRBD2 aligns across 7 bases. Germline V CDR1 and CDR2: GTSNPN, SVGIG (reference sequence). CDR3 length: 14 amino acids. J gave up 4 bases and V 1 base, and 7 bases lay outside the gene matches. The whole variable domain, filled in from reference TRBV30 and TRBJ2-7, reads SQTIHQWPATLVQPVGSPLSLECTVEGTSNPNLYWYRQAAGRGLQLLFYSVGIGQISSEVPQNLSASRPQDRQFILSSKKLLLSDSGFYLCAWSGGGRGYEQYFGPGTRLTVT.

This clonotype was observed a few times. The chain combines TRBV7-2 with TRBJ1-1; D gene unclear. CDR1 and CDR2 from the germline V gene are SGHTA and FQGNSA. This CDR3 region has 14 residues. The V end was cut by 3 bases, the J end by 11 bases, with 19 bases between. The CDR3 sequence is CASSFGRPPIGAFF. The CDR3 region has the DNA TGTGCCAGCAGCTTCGGCCGACCCCCAATAGGGGCTTTCTTT.

This sequence joins TRBV12-3 or TRBV12-4 and TRBJ1-1; D call uncertain. The CDR3 covers 14 residues. Trimming cost V 1 base and J 2 bases, with 8 bases left between them. The CDR3 is CASSLVEGNTEAFF. The CDR3 nucleotides read TGTGCCAGCAGTTTAGTTGAGGGTAACACTGAAGCTTTCTTT.

V usage is TRBV5-6 and J usage is TRBJ2-7; maybe TRBD1 (6 bases). The length of the CDR3 is 15 residues. Germline CDR1 reads SGHDT; CDR2 reads YYEEEE. Trimming cost V 0 bases and J 3 bases, with 13 bases left between them. This chain's CDR3 is CASSLEMGARYEQYF. CDR3 DNA: TGTGCCAGCAGCTTGGAAATGGGGGCACGCTACGAGCAGTACTTC.

The chain uses TRBV7-6 and TRBJ1-1; 7 bases agree with TRBD1. This CDR3 region has 18 residues. The ends lost 5 bases at V and 0 bases at J; junction bases unmatched: 15. Germline V gene sequence: CDR1 SGHVS, CDR2 FNYEAQ. The CDR3 DNA reads TGTGCCAGCAGCCCTCAGACAGGGCGCCCCCTTCTGAACACTGAAGCTTTCTTT. It is translated as CASSPQTGRPLLNTEAFF. The full variable domain, in which reference TRBV7-6 and TRBJ1-1 provide the parts outside the CDR3, is GAGVSQSPRYKVTKRGQDVALRCDPISGHVSLYWYRQALGQGPEFLTYFNYEAQQDKSGLPNDRFSAERPEGSISTLTIQRTEQRDSAMYRCASSPQTGRPLLNTEAFFGQGTRLTVV.

The rearrangement links TRBV25-1 to TRBJ2-5, with D unresolved. This CDR3 is built from 11 residues. Germline assignment: CDR1 MGHDK and CDR2 SYGVNS. Trimming shortened V by 1 base and J by 5 bases, and 2 bases separated the two germline ends. CDR3 DNA sequence: TGTGCCAGCAGTGAATGGGAGACCCAGTACTTC. As protein: CASSEWETQYF.

This clonotype has a handful of counts. The chain couples TRBV28 to TRBJ1-1, with 9 bases that match TRBD1. V dropped 3 bases and J dropped 7; count of bases not matched to a gene: 9. The germline CDR1 and CDR2 sequences are MDHEN and SYDVKM. CDR3 length: 15 amino acids. In DNA, the CDR3 is TGTGCCAGCAGTTTTCTAAACAGGGGGCAGGGTGAAGCTTTCTTT. Amino acids: CASSFLNRGQGEAFF.

This clonotype has just a few counts. The chain carries TRBV6-5 and TRBJ2-7; TRBD1 matches 7 bases. The CDR3 loop spans 14 amino acids. V lost 1 base to trimming and J lost 2 bases; unmatched junction nucleotides: 2. Germline V gives CDR1 MNHEY, CDR2 SVGAGI. For the CDR3, the DNA is TGTGCCAGCAGTTACTACAGGGGTACCTACGAGCAGTACTTC. It specifies CASSYYRGTYEQYF.

Only a few counts were recorded for this clonotype. The chain uses TRBV20-1 and TRBJ1-1; D might be TRBD1 (6 bases). Trimming pared 1 base from V and 1 base from J, leaving 10 bases between. The CDR3 spans 14 residues. Germline CDR1 and CDR2: DFQATT and SNEGSKA (reference sequence). The CDR3 region has the DNA TGCAGTGCTAGAGGAGGACAGACGAACACTGAAGCTTTCTTT. This translates into CSARGGQTNTEAFF.